These 19 T cell receptor beta chains came from one sample sequenced in a study of CXCR3-negative and CXCR3-positive naive CD8 T cells (dated 2019 in TCRdb). Results the study describes overall, beyond this receptor: Compared with CXCR3-negative naive cells, CXCR3-positive naive cells had TRB CDR3s with higher hydrophobicity (lower Kidera factor 4), lower energy, and higher strength and volume indices.

For these TCRs, the target antigens are not known. The listed sequencing device is NextSeq 550. The Human TCR Profiling Kit (MiLaboratory) was used to prepare UMI-labeled 5' RACE TRB cDNA libraries. TCRdb reprocessed the reads; each CDR3 protein sequence makes one entry, and DNA is unavailable. This sample's clone table shows approximately 88,000 distinct CDR3 sequences. The ten most abundant clones make up around 0.51% of the sample. The sequenced sample was naive CXCR3+ CD8+ T cells from blood. The label giving this sample's cell subset or site can be read as: CD45RO-CCR7+CD27+CD95- naive CD8+ T cells expressing CXCR3 (TNR3+). The receptors derive from a human donor in good health. Some clones in this sample may be carry-over from other donors' samples.

The chain recombines TRBV12-3 or TRBV12-4 with TRBJ2-6. The CDR3 is made up of 12 amino acids. This chain's CDR3 is CASDSGANVLTF.

The chain has TRBV27 and TRBJ2-7; the D call of TRBD2 rests on TCRdb alone, since no DNA is present to check it. Germline V gene lookup returns CDR1 MNHEY and CDR2 SMNVEV (reference sequence). CDR3 size: 14 residues. The CDR3: CASSSSGSLDEQYF.

V is TRBV28 and J is TRBJ1-5. CDR1 and CDR2 from the germline V gene are MDHEN and SYDVKM. This CDR3 has 16 amino acids. CDR3 protein: CASSSADPWGNQPQHF.

The V and J genes are TRBV7-9 and TRBJ1-3. This CDR3 has 13 amino acids. Germline V gives CDR1 SEHNR, CDR2 FQNEAQ (reference sequence). The CDR3 loop reads CSSSGMSGNTIYF. The complete variable domain, with remaining parts taken from reference TRBV7-9 and TRBJ1-3, reads DTGVSQNPRHKITKRGQNVTFRCDPISEHNRLYWYRQTLGQGPEFLTYFQNEAQLEKSRLLSDRFSAERPKGSFSTLEIQRTEQGDSAMYLCSSSGMSGNTIYFGEGSWLTVV.

The rearrangement joins TRBV28 to TRBJ2-2; TCRdb's D call, TRBD2, is unchecked because there is no DNA. CDR1 and CDR2 from the germline V gene are MDHEN and SYDVKM. CDR3 length: 18 residues. The CDR3 is CASSSVLEGGKNTGELFF.

The chain combines TRBV29-1 with TRBJ2-7; without DNA, the TCRdb call of TRBD1 cannot be checked. CDR1 and CDR2 (germline): SQVTM, ANQGSEA. The CDR3 runs to 17 residues. The chain's CDR3 is CSVEAPIRGGSPYEQYF.

The chain joins TRBV5-1 to TRBJ1-1; TCRdb's D gene call, TRBD1, goes unchecked for lack of DNA. Germline V CDR1 and CDR2: SGHRS, YFSETQ. The CDR3 loop spans 16 amino acids. CDR3 in amino acids: CASSWASGGMNTEAFF.

The chain combines TRBV20-1 with TRBJ2-1; no DNA is available, so the TRBD2 call from TCRdb remains unchecked. The CDR3 is 17 residues long. CDR1 is DFQATT and CDR2 is SNEGSKA in the germline V gene (reference sequence). The CDR3 region is CSVEATSVTLIYNEQFF.

This chain links TRBV24-1 with TRBJ2-3. The germline V gene has CDR1 KGHDR and CDR2 SFDVKD. This CDR3 region has 14 residues. This CDR3 reads CATSDPQSTDTQYF.

V gene TRBV5-5 combines with J gene TRBJ2-7; checking the TCRdb D call of TRBD1 is not possible without DNA. Per germline, CDR1 SGHKS and CDR2 YYEKEE (reference sequence). The CDR3 covers 15 residues. CDR3 sequence reads: CASSLSPGATYEQYF. The whole variable domain, filled in from reference TRBV5-5 and TRBJ2-7, reads DAGVTQSPTHLIKTRGQQVTLRCSPISGHKSVSWYQQVLGQGPQFIFQYYEKEERGRGNFPDRFSARQFPNYSSELNVNALLLGDSALYLCASSLSPGATYEQYFGPGTRLTVT.

This chain connects TRBV27 to TRBJ2-1; absent DNA, TCRdb's TRBD2 call cannot be checked. Germline CDR1 and CDR2: MNHEY and SMNVEV (reference sequence). The CDR3 is 15 amino acids. The CDR3 reads CASSNWGTRNNEQFF.

The chain employs TRBV15 and TRBJ2-7; TCRdb proposes TRBD1, but this gene call is untestable without DNA. Germline V CDR1 and CDR2: LNHNV, YYDKDF (reference sequence). This CDR3 has 15 amino acids. CDR3: CATSVGGRLGDEQYF.

V gene TRBV5-1 combines with J gene TRBJ2-7; TCRdb names TRBD1, which stays unverified in the absence of DNA. The CDR3 is 17 amino acids. Germline V gene data show CDR1 as SGHRS and CDR2 as YFSETQ. The CDR3 sequence is CASSPGTGAGRSYEQYF.

J is TRBJ1-1 and V is TRBV7-3. CDR3 size: 14 residues. The germline CDR1 and CDR2 sequences are SGHTA and FQGTGA. The CDR3 sequence is CASSLRGSGTEAFF.

The CDR3 here is CASSLEALEQYF. This sequence joins TRBV11-2 and TRBJ2-7. This CDR3 contains 12 residues. CDR1 SGHAT and CDR2 FQNNGV come from the germline V gene. Based on the CDR3 plus reference TRBV11-2 and TRBJ2-7, the full variable domain is EAGVAQSPRYKIIEKRQSVAFWCNPISGHATLYWYQQILGQGPKLLIQFQNNGVVDDSQLPKDRFSAERLKGVDSTLKIQPAKLEDSAVYLCASSLEALEQYFGPGTRLTVT.

CDR3 loop: CASSFWSSGGPSSYEQYF. This chain uses TRBV12-3 or TRBV12-4 with TRBJ2-7; lacking DNA, the TRBD2 call made by TCRdb goes unchecked. The CDR3 has 18 residues.

The gene calls are TRBV5-1 and TRBJ1-1. The CDR3 contains 14 residues. The V gene's germline CDR1 is SGHRS and CDR2 YFSETQ. CDR3 amino acids: CASSGGRMNTEAFF.

The gene calls are TRBV12-3 or TRBV12-4 and TRBJ2-7. The CDR3 is 11 amino acids. This chain's CDR3 is CASSDAYEQYF.

The chain uses TRBV25-1 and TRBJ1-1. The CDR3 totals 13 residues. The V gene's germline CDR1 is MGHDK and CDR2 SYGVNS. The CDR3: CASRVGVNTEAFF.